The source of this TCR beta chain is a study of T cell changes during pregnancy in multiple sclerosis. Generated by immunoSEQ multiplex PCR, the TCRdb table keeps only in-frame clones and is missing some. The table lists approximately 25,000 clones, approximately 89% of them singletons, with approximately 13% in the top ten. With 5 bases removed from V and 3 bases from J, the gap between germline ends came to 11 bases. Germline lookup yields CDR1 SGHVS and CDR2 FNYEAQ. The length of the CDR3 is 14 residues. Sequenced material: CD8+ T cells from peripheral blood mononuclear cells, taken in the first trimester of pregnancy. The V call is TRBV7-6, the J call TRBJ2-1; D may be TRBD2 (5 bases). The TCR comes from a female donor in good health, enrolled as a control in a pregnancy study. This CDR3 is CASSASGGYNEQFF. CDR3 bases: TGTGCCAGCAGCGCCTCTGGAGGCTACAATGAGCAGTTCTTC. The full variable domain, rest sourced from reference TRBV7-6 and TRBJ2-1, is GAGVSQSPRYKVTKRGQDVALRCDPISGHVSLYWYRQALGQGPEFLTYFNYEAQQDKSGLPNDRFSAERPEGSISTLTIQRTEQRDSAMYRCASSASGGYNEQFFGPGTRLTVL.